These T cell receptor beta chains were read from a single sample in a study of blood T cell repertoires in COVID-19. Profiling relied on immunoSEQ multiplex PCR, and the TCRdb table lists in-frame clones only, not all of them. Among 200,000 to 250,000 clones listed, approximately 80% were seen once. What was sequenced was peripheral blood. The receptors originated from a woman older than 75 with active or convalescent COVID-19. The CDR3 runs from the conserved cysteine through the conserved F or W. Fields, in order: CDR3 DNA, CDR3 protein, V gene, J gene, CDR3 length, D gene, clone size. D genes are given only for firm matches. The size of a clone is reported for some rows only, either as once, few or many, or as a class for expanded clones.

CDR3nt: TGTGCCAGCAGCTTCACAGGGGGAAGACTAGAGCAGTACTTC
CDR3aa: CASSFTGGRLEQYF
v_gene: TRBV5-6
j_gene: TRBJ2-7
len: 14
d_gene: TRBD1
abundance: -

CDR3nt: TGTGCCAGAAGCTTATTTAGCGGGATTAGCACAGATACGCAGTATTTT
CDR3aa: CARSLFSGISTDTQYF
v_gene: TRBV7-5
j_gene: TRBJ2-3
len: 16
d_gene: -
abundance: -

CDR3nt: TGTGCCAGTAATCTCTGGGGCGTGAACACTGAAGCTTTCTTT
CDR3aa: CASNLWGVNTEAFF
v_gene: TRBV19
j_gene: TRBJ1-1
len: 14
d_gene: -
abundance: -

CDR3nt: TGTGCCAGCAGTTCTGAACAGGGGATCGGTGGCTACACCTTC
CDR3aa: CASSSEQGIGGYTF
v_gene: TRBV6-5
j_gene: TRBJ1-2
len: 14
d_gene: TRBD1
abundance: -

CDR3nt: TGTGCCAGCAGCTTAATTTCAGGGGTCTACGAGCAGTACTTC
CDR3aa: CASSLISGVYEQYF
v_gene: TRBV7-8
j_gene: TRBJ2-7
len: 14
d_gene: -
abundance: -

CDR3nt: TGTGCCAGCAGTACGGGACCGGACGCGGGGCTTAATCAGCCCCAGCATTTT
CDR3aa: CASSTGPDAGLNQPQHF
v_gene: TRBV27
j_gene: TRBJ1-5
len: 17
d_gene: -
abundance: -

CDR3nt: TGTGCCAGCAGTTCGGGACTAACGAGGAACATTCAGTACTTC
CDR3aa: CASSSGLTRNIQYF
v_gene: TRBV27
j_gene: TRBJ2-4
len: 14
d_gene: TRBD2
abundance: -

CDR3nt: TGTGCCAGCAGCCATGTTAGGGGACACGCAGGATATGGCTACACCTTC
CDR3aa: CASSHVRGHAGYGYTF
v_gene: TRBV28
j_gene: TRBJ1-2
len: 16
d_gene: -
abundance: once

CDR3nt: TGTGCCAGCAGTTCCCCTGTGTTCCGGGAGACCCAGTACTTC
CDR3aa: CASSSPVFRETQYF
v_gene: TRBV28
j_gene: TRBJ2-5
len: 14
d_gene: -
abundance: -

CDR3nt: TGTGCCAGCAGCTCGGGACAACCCAATCAGCCCCAGCATTTT
CDR3aa: CASSSGQPNQPQHF
v_gene: TRBV7-6
j_gene: TRBJ1-5
len: 14
d_gene: -
abundance: -